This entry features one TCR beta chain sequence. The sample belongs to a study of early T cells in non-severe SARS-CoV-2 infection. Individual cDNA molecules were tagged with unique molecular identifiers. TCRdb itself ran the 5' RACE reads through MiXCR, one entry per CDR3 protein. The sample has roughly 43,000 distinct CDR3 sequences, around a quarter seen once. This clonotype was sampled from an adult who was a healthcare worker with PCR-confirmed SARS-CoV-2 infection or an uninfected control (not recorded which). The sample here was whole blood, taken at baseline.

CDR3 in DNA: TGTGCCAGCAGCCAGACTAGCGGAAGCTCCTACGAGCAGTACTTC. Protein sequence: CASSQTSGSSYEQYF. The V gene is TRBV7-6, the J gene TRBJ2-7, with 9 bases that match TRBD2. This CDR3 is 15 amino acids long. Germline CDR1 reads SGHVS; CDR2 reads FNYEAQ. The V and J ends lost 5 bases and 0 bases, in that order; junction bases with no gene match: 5.